This T cell receptor beta chain stems from a study of T cells after yellow fever vaccination. Study at large: In the case of low-cell-number fractions, SMART-Seq v4 Ultra Low Input was used for preparation. Study findings and constraints: Most clones from primary vaccination were detected again post-booster (just over 95% CD4, 70% to 90% CD8).

The CDR3 contains 15 residues. V was cut by 5 bases and J by 9 bases, with 20 bases left in between. Germline CDR1 SGHTA, CDR2 FQGNSA. Generation of TCR cDNA used 5'RACE template switching (which added a universal primer site and UMIs). TCRdb called the 5' RACE reads again in MiXCR, with one record for every CDR3 protein. Altogether about 350,000 distinct CDR3 sequences are present, approximately 12% being singletons, with the ten largest covering 3.2%. Details on this clonotype: The antigen is unknown.

The origin of this receptor is a man aged 18 to 29 who received the YFV17D yellow fever vaccine. The chain is built from TRBV7-2 and TRBJ2-1; D remains unclear. The source was CD4+ T cells sorted from PBMCs, collected 15 days after the yellow fever booster vaccination. The CDR3 loop is CASSLSPSITSEQFF. The CDR3 coding sequence is TGTGCCAGCAGCCTCTCCCCATCCATCACGAGTGAGCAGTTCTTC.